The 8 T cell receptor beta chains reported below all come from one sample, sequenced in a study of blood T cell dynamics during melanoma immunotherapy. Clones were sequenced by immunoSEQ multiplex PCR, and TCRdb holds only the in-frame ones, with some missing. The repertoire includes about 490 clones, about 70% of them detected once, and roughly 12% sits in the top ten. The time point here: pre-treatment baseline. This specimen was central memory CD8+ T cells from blood, taken from a patient treated with checkpoint blockade. These TCRs come from a human donor with melanoma.

The chain uses TRBV6-1 and TRBJ2-4; either TRBD1 or TRBD2 may supply D (5 bases each). Germline V gene data show CDR1 as MNHNS and CDR2 as SASEGT. The CDR3 sequence is 15 residues long. V was shortened by 2 bases and J by 6 bases, with 14 bases between the two germline ends. CDR3 sequence (DNA): TGTGCCAGCAGTGAAAAGCAGGGAGAGGGAAACATTCAGTACTTC. The encoded protein is CASSEKQGEGNIQYF.

The chain combines TRBV19 with TRBJ2-1; the D is unclear. Germline V gene sequence: CDR1 LNHDA, CDR2 SQIVND (reference sequence). Trimming stripped 2 bases from V and 7 bases from J, with 3 bases between. The CDR3 runs to 11 residues. For the CDR3, the DNA is TGTGCCAGTAGTATACTAAATGAGCAGTTCTTC. Encoded protein: CASSILNEQFF.

The V gene is TRBV4-1, the J gene TRBJ2-6; a weak D match, TRBD2 (5 bases). CDR1 is MGHRA and CDR2 is YSYEKL in the germline V gene. V lost 6 bases and J lost 0, with 9 bases in between. The CDR3 spans 15 residues. The CDR3 DNA follows: TGCGCCAGCAGACTAGTTGACTCTGGGGCCAACGTCCTGACTTTC. It specifies CASRLVDSGANVLTF.

This clone appeared a few times. V and J are TRBV19 and TRBJ1-1; D gene ambiguous. Germline V lookup: CDR1 LNHDA, CDR2 SQIVND (reference sequence). CDR3 length: 16 residues. Trimming took 8 bases from V and 0 from J, leaving 19 bases between them. Here the CDR3 DNA reads TGTGCCAGTCTACCCTCGGAGGCGGGCATGAACACTGAAGCTTTCTTT. It codes for CASLPSEAGMNTEAFF.

This rearrangement joins TRBV6-6 to TRBJ2-7; 11 bases line up with TRBD2. This CDR3 spans 14 amino acids. Per germline, CDR1 MNHNY and CDR2 SVGAGI (reference sequence). The V gene end was trimmed by 2 bases and the J gene end by 4 bases; junction bases not matched to a gene: 1. The CDR3 is CASSYTSGSYEQYF. The CDR3 DNA is TGTGCCAGCAGTTACACTAGCGGGAGTTACGAGCAGTACTTC.

This clone was seen once. V is TRBV5-4 and J is TRBJ2-7; D remains ambiguous. Trimming stripped 0 bases from V and 3 bases from J, with 10 bases between. The CDR3 sequence is 14 residues long. Germline lookup yields CDR1 SGHNT and CDR2 YYREEE (reference sequence). DNA for the CDR3: TGTGCCAGCAGCTTGGAGAGGTTGGTCTACGAGCAGTACTTC. Its protein is CASSLERLVYEQYF.

This clone was found a few times. V gene TRBV6-6 combines with J gene TRBJ1-1; D is uncertain. The germline gives CDR1 MNHNY, CDR2 SVGAGI (reference sequence). The CDR3 is made up of 11 amino acids. Trimming took off 6 bases at V and 5 bases at J, with 7 bases between the two ends. The CDR3 sequence is CASREGTEAFF. The DNA of the CDR3 is TGTGCCAGCAGAGAAGGAACTGAAGCTTTCTTT.

The V call is TRBV19, the J call TRBJ2-1; 7 bases are a match to TRBD1. Looked up from germline, CDR1 is LNHDA and CDR2 is SQIVND (reference sequence). Unmatched junction bases numbered 6, after V lost 3 bases and J lost 1 base. The CDR3 is made up of 16 amino acids. DNA of the CDR3: TGTGCCAGTAGTATCGGTCCAGGGGGTTCCTACAATGAGCAGTTCTTC. Translating gives CASSIGPGGSYNEQFF. Drawing the rest from reference TRBV19 and TRBJ2-1, the complete variable domain is DGGITQSPKYLFRKEGQNVTLSCEQNLNHDAMYWYRQDPGQGLRLIYYSQIVNDFQKGDIAEGYSVSREKKESFPLTVTSAQKNPTAFYLCASSIGPGGSYNEQFFGPGTRLTVL.